Sequencing of this TCR beta chain was carried out in a study of cytomegalovirus exposure and HLA in healthy donors. For the study at large: From HLA-typed donors, an early data release held some 91 million unique TCRs. General study points: Listed as cytomegalovirus-associated were more than 150 TCR beta chains. A later analysis showed HLA-associated TCR beta chains outstripping equally common others in clonal expansion.

Remarks on this clone: The antigen remains unidentified.

The PCR contained 60 Vbeta and 13 Jbeta primers. In the original analysis: A follow-up analysis tallied 70 million to 80 million unique TCR beta chains, roughly 11 million shared. Clones were read by immunoSEQ multiplex PCR, and TCRdb kept only the in-frame ones, dropping some. Clonal size and the V and J genes are those of that table, whereas D and trimming came from the DNA. The sample lists about 130,000 clones; roughly 70% were seen once. V dropped 6 bases and J dropped 16 bases, with 19 bases sitting between them. CDR1 and CDR2 (germline): MNHNY, SVGAGI (reference sequence). The CDR3 length is 12 residues.

The J gene is TRBJ1-3, the V gene TRBV6-6, with D tentatively TRBD1 (5 bases). The sequenced material came from PBMCs. The source is a man aged 18 to 30 in good health and CMV-seropositive. The CDR3 sequence is CASSPDSLRTYF. The CDR3 coding sequence is TGTGCCAGCAGCCCTGACAGCCTCAGGACGTATTTT.